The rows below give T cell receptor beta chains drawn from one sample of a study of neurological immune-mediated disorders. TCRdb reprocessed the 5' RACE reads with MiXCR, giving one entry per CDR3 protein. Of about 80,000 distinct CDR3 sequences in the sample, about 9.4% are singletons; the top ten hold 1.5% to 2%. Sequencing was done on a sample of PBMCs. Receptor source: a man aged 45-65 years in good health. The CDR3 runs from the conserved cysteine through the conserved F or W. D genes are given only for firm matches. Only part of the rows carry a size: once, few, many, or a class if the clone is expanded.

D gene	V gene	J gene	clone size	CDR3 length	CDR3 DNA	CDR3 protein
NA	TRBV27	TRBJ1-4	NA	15	TGTGCCAGCAGTTTGAGACAGGAGTATAGTGAAAAACTGTTTTTT	CASSLRQEYSEKLFF
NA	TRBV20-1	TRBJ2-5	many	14	TGCAGTGCTGAACCAGACTGGCACCAAGAGACCCAGTACTTC	CSAEPDWHQETQYF
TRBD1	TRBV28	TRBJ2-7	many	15	TGTGCCAGCAGTTGGGGACAGCGTAGTTCCTACGAGCAGTACTTC	CASSWGQRSSYEQYF
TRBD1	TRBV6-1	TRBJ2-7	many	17	TGTGCCAGCAGGGACAGGGGTACCTCCTTTTTGCCCTACGAGCAGTACTTC	CASRDRGTSFLPYEQYF
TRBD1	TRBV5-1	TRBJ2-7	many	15	TGCGCCAGCAGCTTGGCCGGGACAGGGGGGCTAATGCAGTACTTC	CASSLAGTGGLMQYF
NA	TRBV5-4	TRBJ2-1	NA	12	TGTTCCAGCAGCCCCCGGGACAATGAGCAGTTCTTC	CSSSPRDNEQFF
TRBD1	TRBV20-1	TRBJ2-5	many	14	TGCAGTGCTAGACAGGGGGCGCGCCCTGAGACCCAGTACTTC	CSARQGARPETQYF
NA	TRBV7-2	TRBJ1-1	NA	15	TGTGCCAGCAGCTCCGTTGGGGGGGCGAGCACTGAAGCTTTCTTT	CASSSVGGASTEAFF
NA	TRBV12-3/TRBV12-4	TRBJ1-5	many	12	TGTGCCAGCAGTCGACAGTTTCAGCCCCAGCATTTT	CASSRQFQPQHF
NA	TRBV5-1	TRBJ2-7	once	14	TGCGCCAGCAGCTTGACTCCAGGGTTCTGCGAGCAGTACTTC	CASSLTPGFCEQYF
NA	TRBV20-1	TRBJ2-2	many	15	TGCAGTGTTCGAGGACCGTTCACGAACACCGGGGAGCTGTTTTTT	CSVRGPFTNTGELFF
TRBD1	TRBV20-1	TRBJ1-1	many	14	TGCAGTGCTAGGAAACAGGGGGCGAGCACTGAAGCTTTCTTT	CSARKQGASTEAFF
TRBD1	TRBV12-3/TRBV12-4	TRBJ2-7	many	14	TGTGCCAGCAGCCCCGGGACAGCCACCTACGAGCAGTACTTC	CASSPGTATYEQYF
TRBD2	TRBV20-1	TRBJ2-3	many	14	TGCAGTGCTAAAGCGGGGGGGCGAACACTGACGCAGTATTTT	CSAKAGGRTLTQYF
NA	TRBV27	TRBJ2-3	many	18	TGTGCCAGCAGTCGGGGACAGCGACTAGCGCCCTTCCCGGATACGCAGTATTTT	CASSRGQRLAPFPDTQYF
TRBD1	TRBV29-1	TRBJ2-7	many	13	TGCAGCGTTGGGACAGGGGCTTCTTACGAGCAGTACTTC	CSVGTGASYEQYF
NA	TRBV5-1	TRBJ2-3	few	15	TGCGCCAGCAGCTTCTCAGGAGGGGACACAGATACGCAGTATTTT	CASSFSGGDTDTQYF
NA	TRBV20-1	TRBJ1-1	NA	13	TGCAGTGCTCCCCGGGGGAGTAACACTGAAGCTTTCTTT	CSAPRGSNTEAFF
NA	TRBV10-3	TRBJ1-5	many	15	TGTGCCATCAGTGACCGGGACGTTAGCAATCAGCCCCAGCATTTT	CAISDRDVSNQPQHF
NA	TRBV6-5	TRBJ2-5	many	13	TGTGCCAGCAGGTCGGGGGCTTGGGAGACCCAGTACTTC	CASRSGAWETQYF
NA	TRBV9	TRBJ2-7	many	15	TGTGCCAGCAGCCCCCAGGCCTACGACCCCGACGAGCAGTACTTC	CASSPQAYDPDEQYF
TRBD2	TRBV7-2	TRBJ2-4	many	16	TGTGCCAGCAGCTTAGAAGCGGGGCGCGCCAAAAACATTCAGTACTTC	CASSLEAGRAKNIQYF